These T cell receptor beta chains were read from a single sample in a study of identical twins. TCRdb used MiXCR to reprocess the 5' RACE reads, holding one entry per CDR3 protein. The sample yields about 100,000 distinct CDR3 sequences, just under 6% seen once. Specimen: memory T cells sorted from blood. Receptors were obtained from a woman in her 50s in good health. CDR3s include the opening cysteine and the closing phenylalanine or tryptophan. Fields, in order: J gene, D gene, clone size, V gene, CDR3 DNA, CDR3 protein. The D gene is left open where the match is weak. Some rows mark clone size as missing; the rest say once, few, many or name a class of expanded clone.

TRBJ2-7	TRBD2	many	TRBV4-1	TGCGCCAGCAGTAAAATTAGTACCGGGACTAGCTCCTACGAGCAGTACTTC	CASSKISTGTSSYEQYF
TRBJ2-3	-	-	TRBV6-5	TGTGCCAGCAGCCCATCGGCGGGGGCGCCGAATACGCAGTATTTT	CASSPSAGAPNTQYF
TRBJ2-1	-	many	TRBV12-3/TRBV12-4	TGTGCCAGCAGAGCCGGGACTTATTACAATGAGCAGTTCTTC	CASRAGTYYNEQFF
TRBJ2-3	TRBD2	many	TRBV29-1	TGCAGCGCGGCGGGGGGGAGCACAGATACGCAGTATTTT	CSAAGGSTDTQYF
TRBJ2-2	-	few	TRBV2	TGTGCCAGCAACCAACAGGGGAACACCGGGGAGCTGTTTTTT	CASNQQGNTGELFF
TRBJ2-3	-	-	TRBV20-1	TGCAGTGCTAGACACGGGCCATCGGATACGCAGTATTTT	CSARHGPSDTQYF
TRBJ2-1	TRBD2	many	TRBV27	TGTGCCAGCAGTTCTCCGGGACTAGCGGGAGGCTACAATGAGCAGTTCTTC	CASSSPGLAGGYNEQFF
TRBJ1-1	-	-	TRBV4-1	TGCGCCAGCAGCCCGCTACTGAACACTGAAGCTTTCTTT	CASSPLLNTEAFF
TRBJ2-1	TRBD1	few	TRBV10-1	TGCGCCAGCAGTGAGTCAGGGGACAGGGGATACTTCAATGAGCAGTTCTTC	CASSESGDRGYFNEQFF
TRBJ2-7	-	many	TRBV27	TGTGCCAGCAGTTTAGAGGCGGACAGCGCCTACTACGAGCAGTACTTC	CASSLEADSAYYEQYF
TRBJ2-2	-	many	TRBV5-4	TGTGCCAGCAGCGAGCGTACCGGGGAGCTGTTTTTT	CASSERTGELFF
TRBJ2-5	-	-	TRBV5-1	TGCGCCAGCAGCCCGGGGTGGGAGGAGACCCAGTACTTC	CASSPGWEETQYF
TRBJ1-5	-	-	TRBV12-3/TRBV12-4	TGTGCCAGCAGATTTCAGGATCAGCCCCAGCATTTT	CASRFQDQPQHF